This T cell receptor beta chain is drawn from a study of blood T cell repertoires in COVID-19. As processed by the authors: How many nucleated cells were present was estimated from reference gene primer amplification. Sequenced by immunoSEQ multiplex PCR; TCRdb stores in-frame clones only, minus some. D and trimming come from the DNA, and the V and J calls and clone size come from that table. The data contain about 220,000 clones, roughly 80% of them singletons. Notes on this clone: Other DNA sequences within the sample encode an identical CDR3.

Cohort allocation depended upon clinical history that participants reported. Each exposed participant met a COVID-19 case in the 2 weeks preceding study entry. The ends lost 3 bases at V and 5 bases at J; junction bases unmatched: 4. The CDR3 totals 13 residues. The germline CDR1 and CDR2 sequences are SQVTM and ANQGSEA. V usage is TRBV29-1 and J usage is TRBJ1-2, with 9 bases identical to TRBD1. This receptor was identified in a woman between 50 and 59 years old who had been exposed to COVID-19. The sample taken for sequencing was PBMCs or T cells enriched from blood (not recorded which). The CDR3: CSVDLQGAYGYTF. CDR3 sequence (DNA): TGCAGCGTTGATCTACAGGGGGCATATGGCTACACCTTC.